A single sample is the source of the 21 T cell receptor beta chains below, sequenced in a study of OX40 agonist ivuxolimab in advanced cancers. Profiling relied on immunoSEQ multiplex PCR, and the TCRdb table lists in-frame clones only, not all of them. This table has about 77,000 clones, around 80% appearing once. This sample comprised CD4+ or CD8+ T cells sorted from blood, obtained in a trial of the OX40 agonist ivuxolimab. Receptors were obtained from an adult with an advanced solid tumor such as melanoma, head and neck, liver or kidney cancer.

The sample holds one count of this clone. The CDR3 DNA reads as TGTGCCAGCAGCGCCGGGACAGCGAACTACGAGCAGTACTTC. It yields the protein CASSAGTANYEQYF. The genes are TRBV6-6 and TRBJ2-7; 7 bases match TRBD1. Germline V gene data show CDR1 as MNHNY and CDR2 as SVGAGI (reference sequence). V trimming: 6 bases; J trimming: 3 bases; junction bases outside the gene matches: 8. The CDR3 is 14 amino acids.

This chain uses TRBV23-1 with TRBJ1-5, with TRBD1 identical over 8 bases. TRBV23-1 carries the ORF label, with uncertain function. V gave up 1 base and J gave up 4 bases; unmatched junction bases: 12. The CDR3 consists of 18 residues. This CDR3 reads CASSQFAGGLGHNQPQHF. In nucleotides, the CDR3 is TGCGCCAGCAGTCAATTCGCAGGGGGCCTGGGCCATAATCAGCCCCAGCATTTT.

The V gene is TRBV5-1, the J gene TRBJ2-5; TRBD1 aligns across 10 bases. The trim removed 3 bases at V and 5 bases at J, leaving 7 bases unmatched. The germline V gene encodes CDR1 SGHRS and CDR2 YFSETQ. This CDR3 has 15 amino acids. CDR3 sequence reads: CASSYGTGDRETQYF. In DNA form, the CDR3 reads TGCGCCAGCAGCTACGGGACAGGGGATAGGGAGACCCAGTACTTC.

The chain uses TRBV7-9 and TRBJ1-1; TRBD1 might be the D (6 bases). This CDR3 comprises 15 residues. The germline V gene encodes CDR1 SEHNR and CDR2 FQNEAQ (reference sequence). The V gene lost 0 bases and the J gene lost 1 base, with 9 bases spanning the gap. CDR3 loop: CASSLAGHPNTEAFF. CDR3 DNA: TGTGCCAGCAGCTTAGCGGGACACCCGAACACTGAAGCTTTCTTT.

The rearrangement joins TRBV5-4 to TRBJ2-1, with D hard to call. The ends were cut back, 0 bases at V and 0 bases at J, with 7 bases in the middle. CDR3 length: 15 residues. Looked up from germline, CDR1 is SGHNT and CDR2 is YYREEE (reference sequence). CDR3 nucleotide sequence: TGTGCCAGCAGCTTGGCGCAATACTCCTACAATGAGCAGTTCTTC. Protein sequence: CASSLAQYSYNEQFF.

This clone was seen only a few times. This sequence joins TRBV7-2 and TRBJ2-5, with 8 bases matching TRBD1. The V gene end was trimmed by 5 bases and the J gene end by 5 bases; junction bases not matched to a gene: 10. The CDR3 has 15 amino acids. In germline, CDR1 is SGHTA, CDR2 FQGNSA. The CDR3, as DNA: TGTGCCAGCAGCCTTAGACAGGGGCCTAAGGAGACCCAGTACTTC. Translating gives CASSLRQGPKETQYF. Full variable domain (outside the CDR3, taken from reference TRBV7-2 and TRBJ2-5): GAGVSQSPSNKVTEKGKDVELRCDPISGHTALYWYRQSLGQGLEFLIYFQGNSAPDKSGLPSDRFSAERTGGSVSTLTIQRTQQEDSAVYLCASSLRQGPKETQYFGPGTRLLVL.

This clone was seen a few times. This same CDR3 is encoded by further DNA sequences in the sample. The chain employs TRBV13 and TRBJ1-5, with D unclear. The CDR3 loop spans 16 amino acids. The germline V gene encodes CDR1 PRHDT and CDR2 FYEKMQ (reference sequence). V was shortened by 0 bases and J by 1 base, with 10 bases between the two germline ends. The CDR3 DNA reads TGTGCCAGCAGCTTAGGCGGTAAAGGGAGCAATCAGCCCCAGCATTTT. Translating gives CASSLGGKGSNQPQHF.

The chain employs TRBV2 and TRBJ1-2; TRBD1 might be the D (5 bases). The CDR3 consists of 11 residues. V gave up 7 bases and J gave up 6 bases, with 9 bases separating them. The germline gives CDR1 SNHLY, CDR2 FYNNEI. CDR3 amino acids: CASTQGHGYTF. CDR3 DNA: TGTGCCAGCACCCAGGGCCATGGCTACACCTTC. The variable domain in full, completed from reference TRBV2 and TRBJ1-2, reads EPEVTQTPSHQVTQMGQEVILRCVPISNHLYFYWYRQILGQKVEFLVSFYNNEISEKSEIFDDQFSVERPDGSNFTLKIRSTKLEDSAMYFCASTQGHGYTFGSGTRLTVV.

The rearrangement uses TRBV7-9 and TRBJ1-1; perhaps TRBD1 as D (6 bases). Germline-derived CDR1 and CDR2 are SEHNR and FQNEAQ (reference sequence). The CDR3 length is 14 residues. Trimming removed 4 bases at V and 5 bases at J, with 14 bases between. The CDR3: CASSSQGTGTEAFF. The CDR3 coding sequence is TGTGCCAGCAGCTCACAGGGTACGGGTACTGAAGCTTTCTTT.

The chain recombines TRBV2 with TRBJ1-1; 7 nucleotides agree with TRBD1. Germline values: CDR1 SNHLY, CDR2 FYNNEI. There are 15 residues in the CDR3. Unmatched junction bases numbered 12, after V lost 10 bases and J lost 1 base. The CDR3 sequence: CATNRDRNPNTEAFF. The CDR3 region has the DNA TGTGCCACCAACCGGGACAGAAACCCGAACACTGAAGCTTTCTTT. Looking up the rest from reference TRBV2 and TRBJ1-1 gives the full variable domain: EPEVTQTPSHQVTQMGQEVILRCVPISNHLYFYWYRQILGQKVEFLVSFYNNEISEKSEIFDDQFSVERPDGSNFTLKIRSTKLEDSAMYFCATNRDRNPNTEAFFGQGTRLTVV.

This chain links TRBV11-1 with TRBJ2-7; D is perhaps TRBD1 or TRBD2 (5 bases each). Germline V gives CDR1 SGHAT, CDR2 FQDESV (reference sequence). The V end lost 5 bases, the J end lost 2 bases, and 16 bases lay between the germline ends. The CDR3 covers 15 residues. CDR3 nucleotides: TGTGCCAGCAGCGCTACCGGGACGGGGACCTACGAGCAGTACTTC. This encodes CASSATGTGTYEQYF.

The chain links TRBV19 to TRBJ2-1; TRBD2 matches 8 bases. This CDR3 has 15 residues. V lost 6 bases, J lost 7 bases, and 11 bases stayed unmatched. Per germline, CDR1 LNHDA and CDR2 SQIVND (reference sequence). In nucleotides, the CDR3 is TGTGCCAGTAGGGTTAGGCTAGCGGGCCCTAATGAGCAGTTCTTC. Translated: CASRVRLAGPNEQFF.

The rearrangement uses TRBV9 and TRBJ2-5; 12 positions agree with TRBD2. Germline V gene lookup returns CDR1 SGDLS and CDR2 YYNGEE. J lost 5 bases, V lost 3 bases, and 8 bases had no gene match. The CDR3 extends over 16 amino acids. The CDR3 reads CASSASGLAGYETQYF. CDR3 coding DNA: TGTGCCAGCAGCGCCTCAGGACTAGCGGGATATGAGACCCAGTACTTC.

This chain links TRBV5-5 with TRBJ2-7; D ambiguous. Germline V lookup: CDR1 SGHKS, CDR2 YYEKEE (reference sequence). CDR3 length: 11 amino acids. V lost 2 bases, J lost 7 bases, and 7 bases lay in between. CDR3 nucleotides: TGTGCCAGCAGCTTATTAGAGGAGCAGTACTTC. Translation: CASSLLEEQYF. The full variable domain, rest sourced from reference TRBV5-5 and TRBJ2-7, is DAGVTQSPTHLIKTRGQQVTLRCSPISGHKSVSWYQQVLGQGPQFIFQYYEKEERGRGNFPDRFSARQFPNYSSELNVNALLLGDSALYLCASSLLEEQYFGPGTRLTVT.

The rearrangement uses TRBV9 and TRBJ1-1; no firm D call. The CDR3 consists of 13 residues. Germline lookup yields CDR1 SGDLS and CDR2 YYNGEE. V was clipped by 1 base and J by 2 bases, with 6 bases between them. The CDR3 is CASSVLGNTEAFF. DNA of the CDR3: TGTGCCAGCAGCGTATTAGGTAACACTGAAGCTTTCTTT.

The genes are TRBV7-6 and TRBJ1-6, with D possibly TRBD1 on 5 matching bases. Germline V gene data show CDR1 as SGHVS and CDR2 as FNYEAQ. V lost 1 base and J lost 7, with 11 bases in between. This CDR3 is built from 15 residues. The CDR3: CASSLVTGGNSPLHF. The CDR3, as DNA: TGTGCCAGCAGCTTAGTAACGGGGGGGAATTCACCCCTCCACTTT. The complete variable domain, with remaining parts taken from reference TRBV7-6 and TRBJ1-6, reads GAGVSQSPRYKVTKRGQDVALRCDPISGHVSLYWYRQALGQGPEFLTYFNYEAQQDKSGLPNDRFSAERPEGSISTLTIQRTEQRDSAMYRCASSLVTGGNSPLHFGNGTRLTVT.

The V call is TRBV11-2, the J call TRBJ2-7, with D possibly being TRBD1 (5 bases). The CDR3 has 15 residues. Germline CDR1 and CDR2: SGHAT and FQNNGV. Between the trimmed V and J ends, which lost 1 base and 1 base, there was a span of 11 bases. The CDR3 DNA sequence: TGTGCCAGCAGCTTAGGGAGTTACAGGTCCTACGAGCAGTACTTC. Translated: CASSLGSYRSYEQYF. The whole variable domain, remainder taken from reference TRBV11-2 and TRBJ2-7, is EAGVAQSPRYKIIEKRQSVAFWCNPISGHATLYWYQQILGQGPKLLIQFQNNGVVDDSQLPKDRFSAERLKGVDSTLKIQPAKLEDSAVYLCASSLGSYRSYEQYFGPGTRLTVT.

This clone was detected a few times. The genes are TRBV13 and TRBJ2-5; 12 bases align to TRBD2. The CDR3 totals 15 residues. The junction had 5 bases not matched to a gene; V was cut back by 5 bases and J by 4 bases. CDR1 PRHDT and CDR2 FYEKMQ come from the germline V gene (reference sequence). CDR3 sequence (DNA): TGTGCCAGCAGCGTCAGACTAGCGGGAGCAGAGACCCAGTACTTC. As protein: CASSVRLAGAETQYF.

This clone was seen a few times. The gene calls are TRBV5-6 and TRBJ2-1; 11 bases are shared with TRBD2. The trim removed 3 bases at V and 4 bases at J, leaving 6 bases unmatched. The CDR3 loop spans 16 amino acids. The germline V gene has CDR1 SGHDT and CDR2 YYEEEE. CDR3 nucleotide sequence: TGTGCCAGCAGCTCACTAGCGGGGGCCCTATACAATGAGCAGTTCTTC. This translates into CASSSLAGALYNEQFF.

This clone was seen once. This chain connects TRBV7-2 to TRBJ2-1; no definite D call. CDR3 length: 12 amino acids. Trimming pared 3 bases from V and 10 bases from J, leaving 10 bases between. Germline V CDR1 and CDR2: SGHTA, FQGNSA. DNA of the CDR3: TGTGCCAGCAGCTTCCGGGTGGTCGAGCAGTTCTTC. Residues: CASSFRVVEQFF.

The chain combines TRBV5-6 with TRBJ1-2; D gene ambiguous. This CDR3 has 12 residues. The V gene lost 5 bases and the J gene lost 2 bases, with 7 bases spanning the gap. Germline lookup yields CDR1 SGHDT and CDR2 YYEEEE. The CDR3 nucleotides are TGTGCCAGCAGTCGGGAAAACTATGGCTACACCTTC. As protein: CASSRENYGYTF.